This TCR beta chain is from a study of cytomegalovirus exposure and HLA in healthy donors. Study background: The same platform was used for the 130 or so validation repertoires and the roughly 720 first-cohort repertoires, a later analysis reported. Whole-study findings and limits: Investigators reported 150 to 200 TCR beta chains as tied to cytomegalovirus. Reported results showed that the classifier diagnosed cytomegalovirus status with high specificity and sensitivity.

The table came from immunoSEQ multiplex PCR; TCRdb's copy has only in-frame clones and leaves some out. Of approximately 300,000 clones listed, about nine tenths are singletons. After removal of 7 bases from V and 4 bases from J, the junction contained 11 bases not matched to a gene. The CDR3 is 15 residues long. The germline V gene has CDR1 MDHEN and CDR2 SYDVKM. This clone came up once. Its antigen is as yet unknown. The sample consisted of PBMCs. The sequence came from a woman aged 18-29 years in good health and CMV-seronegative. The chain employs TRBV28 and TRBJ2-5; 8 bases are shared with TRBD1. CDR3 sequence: CASIPPGGPGETQYF. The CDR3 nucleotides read TGTGCCAGCATTCCACCAGGGGGCCCGGGAGAGACCCAGTACTTC.